Below are 15 T cell receptor beta chains sequenced from a single sample in a study of T-cell memory formation after mild COVID-19. Each CDR3 protein gets one entry after TCRdb re-called the 5' RACE reads with MiXCR. Among tens of thousands of distinct CDR3 sequences, about a tenth were seen once, and the ten largest hold around 1.2%. The sequenced sample consisted of PBMCs or a T cell subset sorted from them (not recorded which). The receptors were sampled from a man aged 18 to 30 who had mild COVID-19 (a few samples of this study predate the infection). Cell type and time point are not known.

This chain joins TRBV19 and TRBJ2-7; the match to TRBD2 covers 11 bases. Germline V gene data show CDR1 as LNHDA and CDR2 as SQIVND (reference sequence). This CDR3 is built from 15 residues. Germline trimming cut 5 bases from V and 1 base from J; bases unmatched to any gene: 4. CDR3: CASSLGTSGSYEQYF. The CDR3 DNA reads as TGTGCCAGTAGTCTCGGGACTAGCGGTTCCTACGAGCAGTACTTC.

The rearrangement joins TRBV15 to TRBJ2-7; a possible D gene is TRBD1 (6 bases). The germline V and J ends were trimmed by 0 bases and 7 bases, with 16 bases remaining between them. The CDR3 sequence is 15 residues long. Looked up from germline, CDR1 is LNHNV and CDR2 is YYDKDF (reference sequence). CDR3 region: CATSRDVQGDSEQYF. In DNA, the CDR3 is TGTGCCACCAGCAGAGATGTACAGGGTGATTCTGAGCAGTACTTC.

This clonotype is labeled medium-sized. The rearrangement joins TRBV7-2 to TRBJ2-5, with D unresolved. V was pared by 4 bases and J by 4 bases, with 10 bases between. The germline gives CDR1 SGHTA, CDR2 FQGNSA. The CDR3 has 13 residues. The CDR3 sequence is CASSSDIRETQYF. The CDR3 nucleotides read TGTGCCAGCAGCTCCGACATCCGAGAGACCCAGTACTTC.

This clonotype came up many times. The rearrangement links TRBV25-1 to TRBJ2-7, with TRBD1 matching 11 bases. This CDR3 is built from 15 residues. CDR1 MGHDK and CDR2 SYGVNS come from the germline V gene. V shed 5 bases, J shed 6 bases, and the junction held 9 bases outside the gene matches. Written as DNA, the CDR3 is TGTGCCAGCAGTCTACCGGGACAGGGGGTGGGCGAGCAGTACTTC. Translation: CASSLPGQGVGEQYF.

This chain uses TRBV7-8 with TRBJ1-5; a weak D match, TRBD1 (6 bases). Trimming removed 2 bases at V and 0 bases at J, with 8 bases between. The CDR3 totals 15 residues. CDR1 is SGHVS and CDR2 is FQNEAQ in the germline V gene. CDR3: CASSLQGISNQPQHF. In nucleotides, the CDR3 is TGTGCCAGCAGCTTACAGGGGATTAGCAATCAGCCCCAGCATTTT.

V is TRBV7-3 and J is TRBJ2-3, with 8 bases lining up with TRBD2. This CDR3 spans 18 amino acids. Germline lookup yields CDR1 SGHTA and CDR2 FQGTGA. J gave up 0 bases and V 0 bases, and 8 bases lay outside the gene matches. Here the CDR3 reads CASSLTFSGGGSTDTQYF. The CDR3 DNA sequence: TGTGCCAGCAGCTTAACGTTCAGCGGGGGTGGGAGCACAGATACGCAGTATTTT.

The chain uses TRBV24-1 and TRBJ2-1, with D possibly being TRBD2 (6 bases). The germline V and J ends were trimmed by 9 bases and 0 bases, with 8 bases remaining between them. The CDR3 runs 13 residues. The germline CDR1 and CDR2 sequences are KGHDR and SFDVKD. The CDR3: CATGGSSYNEQFF. CDR3 bases: TGTGCCACCGGGGGGAGCTCCTACAATGAGCAGTTCTTC.

The chain recombines TRBV11-2 with TRBJ1-1; possibly TRBD1 for D (6 bases). Trimming removed 5 bases at V and 10 bases at J, with 17 bases between. CDR3 size: 13 residues. CDR1 is SGHAT and CDR2 is FQNNGV in the germline V gene. CDR3 sequence: CASSQSNWGLAFF. DNA of the CDR3: TGTGCCAGCAGCCAGAGCAACTGGGGGCTAGCTTTCTTT.

This clonotype was observed a few times. J is TRBJ2-1 and V is TRBV5-5; a weak D match, TRBD2 (5 bases). V was clipped by 0 bases and J by 8 bases, with 15 bases between them. CDR1 is SGHKS and CDR2 is YYEKEE in the germline V gene (reference sequence). The CDR3 extends over 15 amino acids. CDR3: CASSLAGYNRDEQFF. CDR3 nucleotides: TGTGCCAGCAGCTTGGCGGGGTACAACCGCGATGAGCAGTTCTTC.

This chain joins TRBV5-6 and TRBJ1-2; D is possibly TRBD1 (6 bases). CDR3 length: 16 residues. Germline CDR1 reads SGHDT; CDR2 reads YYEEEE. Trimming removed 4 bases at V and 6 bases at J, with 22 bases between. CDR3 bases: TGTGCCAGCAGCACCCGCTTCGGGACATGGGCGGATGGCTACACCTTC. Translating it yields CASSTRFGTWADGYTF.

The chain recombines TRBV12-5 with TRBJ2-7; D not resolved. The CDR3 consists of 12 residues. CDR1 and CDR2 from the germline V gene are LGHNT and FRNRAP. Trimming removed 3 bases at V and 5 bases at J, with 8 bases between. In nucleotides, the CDR3 is TGTGCTAGTGGTTTTAGGTTGGACGAGCAGTACTTC. This codes for CASGFRLDEQYF.

This clonotype has more than one count but fewer than ten. This chain links TRBV7-2 with TRBJ1-3; D ambiguous. The CDR3 totals 14 residues. Trimming pared 5 bases from V and 8 bases from J, leaving 16 bases between. CDR1 is SGHTA, CDR2 FQGNSA, per germline. The CDR3 sequence: CASSPGPLADTIYF. CDR3 nucleotides: TGTGCCAGCAGCCCCGGGCCTTTAGCGGACACCATATATTTT. The full variable domain, rest sourced from reference TRBV7-2 and TRBJ1-3, is GAGVSQSPSNKVTEKGKDVELRCDPISGHTALYWYRQSLGQGLEFLIYFQGNSAPDKSGLPSDRFSAERTGGSVSTLTIQRTQQEDSAVYLCASSPGPLADTIYFGEGSWLTVV.

This clonotype was counted only a few times. The chain carries TRBV4-3 and TRBJ2-5, with D possibly being TRBD1 or TRBD2 (6 bases each). CDR3 length equals 15 residues. The germline V gene encodes CDR1 LGHNA and CDR2 YSLEER. The V end was cut by 1 base, the J end by 5 bases, with 14 bases between. The CDR3 DNA is TGCGCCAGCAGCCAAGGTACGGGGGCGATTGAGACCCAGTACTTC. Its protein is CASSQGTGAIETQYF.

A few counts support this clonotype. The chain's CDR3 is CASSDYVLGTDTQYF. DNA for the CDR3: TGTGCCAGCAGTGATTACGTACTCGGCACAGATACGCAGTATTTT. The chain carries TRBV2 and TRBJ2-3; no definite D call. Germline assignment: CDR1 SNHLY and CDR2 FYNNEI. CDR3 length equals 15 residues. V was shortened by 3 bases and J by 1 base, with 11 bases between the two germline ends.

The chain combines TRBV6-5 with TRBJ2-1; D is uncertain. The V and J ends lost 6 bases and 0 bases respectively, with 6 bases between them. This CDR3 contains 13 residues. Looked up from germline, CDR1 is MNHEY and CDR2 is SVGAGI. The CDR3 is CASRWGSYNEQFF. The CDR3 nucleotides are TGTGCCAGCAGATGGGGCTCCTACAATGAGCAGTTCTTC.